This note documents a single TCR beta chain sequence. The antigen is not known. The table came from immunoSEQ multiplex PCR; TCRdb's copy has only in-frame clones and leaves some out. The sample lists 1,500 to 2,000 clones, 67% seen once, with roughly a third in the top ten. This entry is derived from a study of T cells after posttransplantation cyclophosphamide. Study-wide results and limits: Later blood repertoires were often dominated by clones from the donor CD8+ memory compartment. Blood and skin or GI T cell repertoires showed limited TRB overlap. After PTCy, TRB diversity resembled that of CNI/methotrexate controls.

Busulfan-fludarabine conditioning, marrow transplant, and cyclophosphamide on days +3 and +4 were administered. Trimming shortened V by 2 bases and J by 0 bases, and 10 bases separated the two germline ends. The CDR3 spans 15 residues. Germline lookup yields CDR1 MNHEY and CDR2 SMNVEV (reference sequence). The sequenced sample was CD8+ T cells sorted from PBMCs, obtained after allogeneic stem cell transplant with posttransplant cyclophosphamide. This TCR came from a male patient between 25 and 39 years old who received an allogeneic stem cell transplant from a related donor, was CMV-positive, and had acute GVHD only. Certain T cells may be donor cells from the graft. This chain joins TRBV27 and TRBJ1-1; perhaps TRBD1 as D (5 bases). CDR3 sequence (DNA): TGTGCCAGCAGTTTAGGGGGGGGAATGAACACTGAAGCTTTCTTT. Translation gives CASSLGGGMNTEAFF.